Listed here are 9 T cell receptor beta chains from one sample, sequenced in a study of neurological immune-mediated disorders. Stated time point: longitudinal time-point 1 (baseline). TCRdb re-called the 5' RACE reads through MiXCR, storing one row per CDR3 protein. Of tens of thousands of distinct CDR3 sequences listed, around 10% are singletons. Sequenced sample: PBMCs. These receptors came from a male donor with HTLV-1-associated myelopathy (HAM/TSP).

V usage is TRBV15 and J usage is TRBJ2-2, with D possibly TRBD2 on 6 matching bases. Germline CDR1 reads LNHNV; CDR2 reads YYDKDF (reference sequence). Trimming shortened V by 6 bases and J by 1 base, and 15 bases separated the two germline ends. The CDR3 length is 16 residues. The CDR3 bases are TGTGCCACCAGAACTCTGGGGGACTTGAACACCGGGGAGCTGTTTTTT. Translated: CATRTLGDLNTGELFF.

This clonotype was seen ten or more times. This rearrangement joins TRBV7-2 to TRBJ2-3; D could derive from TRBD1 or TRBD2 (6 bases each). V shed 5 bases and J shed 6 bases, with 15 bases lying between them. The CDR3 totals 14 residues. Germline CDR1 SGHTA, CDR2 FQGNSA. Here the CDR3 reads CASSPQRGRDTQYF. In DNA, the CDR3 is TGTGCCAGCAGCCCCCAGAGGGGGAGGGATACGCAGTATTTT. The full variable domain, completed using reference TRBV7-2 and TRBJ2-3, is GAGVSQSPSNKVTEKGKDVELRCDPISGHTALYWYRQSLGQGLEFLIYFQGNSAPDKSGLPSDRFSAERTGGSVSTLTIQRTQQEDSAVYLCASSPQRGRDTQYFGPGTRLTVL.

Many counts were recorded for this clonotype. J is TRBJ1-2 and V is TRBV15; D unclear. The CDR3 extends over 12 amino acids. V lost 0 bases to trimming and J lost 8 bases, with 7 bases between them. Germline V lookup: CDR1 LNHNV, CDR2 YYDKDF (reference sequence). The CDR3 DNA follows: TGTGCCACCAGCAGAGATTTTAGAGGCTACACCTTC. Its protein is CATSRDFRGYTF. The entire variable domain, with the rest obtained from reference TRBV15 and TRBJ1-2, is as follows: DAMVIQNPRYQVTQFGKPVTLSCSQTLNHNVMYWYQQKSSQAPKLLFHYYDKDFNNEADTPDNFQSRRPNTSFCFLDIRSPGLGDTAMYLCATSRDFRGYTFGSGTRLTVV.

This chain uses TRBV20-1 with TRBJ1-2, with 9 bases aligning to TRBD1. Per the germline V gene, CDR1 is DFQATT and CDR2 is SNEGSKA (reference sequence). This CDR3 is built from 12 residues. The V and J ends lost 4 bases and 7 bases, in that order; junction bases with no gene match: 4. CDR3 sequence reads: CSANRGQSGYTF. The CDR3 DNA reads TGCAGTGCTAACAGGGGGCAGAGTGGCTACACCTTC.

The genes are TRBV20-1 and TRBJ2-1, with 7 bases aligning to TRBD2. Looked up from germline, CDR1 is DFQATT and CDR2 is SNEGSKA (reference sequence). With 1 base clipped from V and 8 bases from J, the junction kept 14 bases outside the gene matches. The CDR3 sequence is 16 residues long. CDR3 sequence reads: CSARVTSRKNGYEQFF. In DNA, the CDR3 is TGCAGTGCTAGAGTGACTAGCAGAAAAAATGGTTATGAGCAGTTCTTC.

The chain is built from TRBV20-1 and TRBJ2-1, with TRBD2 matching 9 bases. The CDR3 extends over 16 amino acids. Germline loops: CDR1 DFQATT, CDR2 SNEGSKA (reference sequence). J gave up 4 bases and V 3 bases, and 10 bases lay outside the gene matches. The CDR3 DNA sequence: TGCAGTGCTAGCCTCCCTGAGGCGGGGGGGTACAATGAGCAGTTCTTC. Its translation: CSASLPEAGGYNEQFF.

There are many counts of this clonotype. The V and J genes are TRBV5-6 and TRBJ1-5, with a weak D call TRBD1 (6 bases). The V gene lost 2 bases and the J gene lost 2 bases, with 14 bases spanning the gap. There are 16 residues in the CDR3. Germline lookup yields CDR1 SGHDT and CDR2 YYEEEE. Written as DNA, the CDR3 is TGTGCCAGCAGCTTCATAGGGGGACTTGGCAATCAGCCCCAGCATTTT. This sequence encodes CASSFIGGLGNQPQHF. Full variable domain (outside the CDR3, taken from reference TRBV5-6 and TRBJ1-5): DAGVTQSPTHLIKTRGQQVTLRCSPKSGHDTVSWYQQALGQGPQFIFQYYEEEERQRGNFPDRFSGHQFPNYSSELNVNALLLGDSALYLCASSFIGGLGNQPQHFGDGTRLSIL.

This clonotype was detected ten times or more. This chain links TRBV5-1 with TRBJ1-1; possible D gene TRBD1, 5 bases. Germline assignment: CDR1 SGHRS and CDR2 YFSETQ. The CDR3 is 15 amino acids. The V end was cut by 4 bases, the J end by 0 bases, with 13 bases between. The CDR3 region is CASSPSPGLNTEAFF. DNA of the CDR3: TGCGCCAGCAGCCCTTCCCCGGGACTGAACACTGAAGCTTTCTTT.

This clonotype was detected many times. The chain uses TRBV5-5 and TRBJ2-1; TRBD2 is a possible D gene (7 bases). The V gene's germline CDR1 is SGHKS and CDR2 YYEKEE (reference sequence). With 2 bases removed from V and 8 bases from J, the gap between germline ends came to 8 bases. The CDR3 is 12 residues long. CDR3 nucleotides: TGTGCCAGCAGCTTAGGGGGGGATGAGCAGTTCTTC. Protein product: CASSLGGDEQFF. The variable domain in full, completed from reference TRBV5-5 and TRBJ2-1, reads DAGVTQSPTHLIKTRGQQVTLRCSPISGHKSVSWYQQVLGQGPQFIFQYYEKEERGRGNFPDRFSARQFPNYSSELNVNALLLGDSALYLCASSLGGDEQFFGPGTRLTVL.